Listed below are T cell receptor beta chains from one sample, sequenced in a study of cytomegalovirus exposure and HLA in healthy donors. Data came from immunoSEQ multiplex PCR; TCRdb stores just in-frame clones and leaves some out. The sample has some 84,000 clones, 63% seen once; the top ten hold about 15%. Material for sequencing was PBMCs. Every receptor here comes from a woman aged 40 to 50 in good health and CMV-seropositive. The CDR3 runs from the conserved cysteine through the conserved F or W. The order of the fields is J gene, V gene, D gene, clone size, CDR3 protein, CDR3 DNA. A D gene is named only where the DNA matches it firmly. For some rows the clone size is stated as once, few or many, or as a class when expanded; others skip it.

J gene: TRBJ2-7; V gene: TRBV5-1; D gene: TRBD2; clone size: .; CDR3 protein: CASSSGTSGSYEQYF; CDR3 DNA: TGCGCCAGCAGCTCCGGGACTAGCGGATCCTACGAGCAGTACTTC
J gene: TRBJ2-1; V gene: TRBV5-6; D gene: TRBD2; clone size: few; CDR3 protein: CASSPGTSGVSSYNEQFF; CDR3 DNA: TGTGCCAGCAGCCCTGGGACTAGCGGGGTCAGCTCCTACAATGAGCAGTTCTTC
J gene: TRBJ1-2; V gene: TRBV27; D gene: .; clone size: .; CDR3 protein: CASSFYMGGLDGYTF; CDR3 DNA: TGTGCCAGCAGTTTTTACATGGGGGGGTTAGATGGCTACACCTTC
J gene: TRBJ2-7; V gene: TRBV19; D gene: TRBD1; clone size: .; CDR3 protein: CASSVLPGQGAGEQYF; CDR3 DNA: TGTGCCAGTAGTGTACTACCGGGACAGGGGGCCGGCGAGCAGTACTTC
J gene: TRBJ1-2; V gene: TRBV27; D gene: .; clone size: .; CDR3 protein: CASSLAGNYGYTF; CDR3 DNA: TGTGCCAGCAGTTTAGCAGGGAACTATGGCTACACCTTC
J gene: TRBJ1-5; V gene: TRBV28; D gene: .; clone size: once; CDR3 protein: CASSFGWETEPQHF; CDR3 DNA: TGTGCCAGCAGTTTTGGGTGGGAGACTGAGCCCCAGCATTTT
J gene: TRBJ2-2; V gene: TRBV4-1; D gene: TRBD2; clone size: .; CDR3 protein: CASSPFGLAVTGELFF; CDR3 DNA: TGCGCCAGCAGCCCTTTCGGACTAGCGGTTACCGGGGAGCTGTTTTTT
J gene: TRBJ2-7; V gene: TRBV28; D gene: .; clone size: .; CDR3 protein: CASIGDWYEQYF; CDR3 DNA: TGTGCCAGCATCGGGGATTGGTACGAGCAGTACTTC
J gene: TRBJ1-3; V gene: TRBV6-1; D gene: .; clone size: .; CDR3 protein: CASQMGNTIYF; CDR3 DNA: TGTGCCAGTCAGATGGGAAACACCATATATTTT
J gene: TRBJ2-1; V gene: TRBV11-3; D gene: TRBD2; clone size: .; CDR3 protein: CASTRIPSGRAYNEQFF; CDR3 DNA: TGTGCCAGCACCCGAATTCCCTCCGGGAGGGCCTACAATGAGCAGTTCTTC
J gene: TRBJ2-7; V gene: TRBV19; D gene: TRBD1; clone size: few; CDR3 protein: CASSNGQGAYEQYF; CDR3 DNA: TGTGCCAGTAGTAACGGACAGGGGGCCTACGAGCAGTACTTC
J gene: TRBJ2-3; V gene: TRBV10-3; D gene: .; clone size: .; CDR3 protein: CAISEPSRGTTDTQYF; CDR3 DNA: TGTGCCATCAGTGAGCCCTCTCGCGGGACTACAGATACGCAGTATTTT
J gene: TRBJ1-1; V gene: TRBV5-6; D gene: .; clone size: .; CDR3 protein: CASSLEYYEAFF; CDR3 DNA: TGTGCCAGCAGCTTGGAGTACTATGAAGCTTTCTTT
J gene: TRBJ1-2; V gene: TRBV27; D gene: .; clone size: .; CDR3 protein: CASSSYQGLGGYTF; CDR3 DNA: TGTGCCAGCAGTTCGTACCAGGGGCTGGGGGGCTACACCTTC
J gene: TRBJ1-2; V gene: TRBV11-2; D gene: .; clone size: .; CDR3 protein: CASSLDGQHLSGYTF; CDR3 DNA: TGTGCCAGCAGCTTAGATGGACAGCACTTATCTGGCTACACCTTC
J gene: TRBJ2-7; V gene: TRBV11-3; D gene: TRBD1; clone size: few; CDR3 protein: CASSLGPGGSYEQYF; CDR3 DNA: TGTGCCAGCAGCTTAGGGCCAGGGGGCTCCTACGAGCAGTACTTC
J gene: TRBJ1-2; V gene: TRBV4-3; D gene: TRBD1; clone size: .; CDR3 protein: CASSQPGGQGGYGYTF; CDR3 DNA: TGCGCCAGCAGCCAACCGGGGGGACAGGGCGGCTATGGCTACACCTTC
J gene: TRBJ1-2; V gene: TRBV27; D gene: .; clone size: few; CDR3 protein: CASSFRQGNYGYTF; CDR3 DNA: TGTGCCAGCAGTTTTAGGCAGGGGAACTATGGCTACACCTTC
J gene: TRBJ1-2; V gene: TRBV6-5; D gene: .; clone size: .; CDR3 protein: CASSYSSGVRGYTF; CDR3 DNA: TGTGCCAGCAGTTATTCCTCGGGGGTCAGGGGCTACACCTTC
J gene: TRBJ2-7; V gene: TRBV7-2; D gene: TRBD2; clone size: .; CDR3 protein: CASSASGSYEQYF; CDR3 DNA: TGTGCCAGCAGCGCTAGCGGGAGCTACGAGCAGTACTTC
J gene: TRBJ1-2; V gene: TRBV5-1; D gene: .; clone size: .; CDR3 protein: CASSPVPERSYGYTF; CDR3 DNA: TGCGCCAGCAGCCCGGTCCCGGAAAGGAGCTATGGCTACACCTTC
J gene: TRBJ1-1; V gene: TRBV6-1; D gene: TRBD1; clone size: .; CDR3 protein: CASSNTGGTEAFF; CDR3 DNA: TGTGCCAGCAGTAACACAGGGGGCACTGAAGCTTTCTTT
J gene: TRBJ2-1; V gene: TRBV27; D gene: .; clone size: .; CDR3 protein: CASSLTLTSYNEQFF; CDR3 DNA: TGTGCCAGCAGTTTAACCCTAACCTCCTACAATGAGCAGTTCTTC
J gene: TRBJ2-2; V gene: TRBV7-7; D gene: .; clone size: .; CDR3 protein: CASSAAGYTGELFF; CDR3 DNA: TGTGCCAGCAGCGCGGCAGGGTACACCGGGGAGCTGTTTTTT
J gene: TRBJ2-7; V gene: TRBV28; D gene: TRBD1; clone size: .; CDR3 protein: CASSLDRYPSYEQYF; CDR3 DNA: TGTGCCAGCAGTTTGGACAGGTACCCCTCCTACGAGCAGTACTTC
J gene: TRBJ2-1; V gene: TRBV7-2; D gene: TRBD1; clone size: .; CDR3 protein: CASSEGQSTYNEQFF; CDR3 DNA: TGTGCCAGCAGCGAGGGACAGTCGACTTACAATGAGCAGTTCTTC
J gene: TRBJ1-1; V gene: TRBV5-6; D gene: .; clone size: few; CDR3 protein: CASSLDRDTEAFF; CDR3 DNA: TGTGCCAGCAGCTTGGACAGGGACACTGAAGCTTTCTTT
J gene: TRBJ2-2; V gene: TRBV19; D gene: TRBD1; clone size: once; CDR3 protein: CASSTGQGAAGELFF; CDR3 DNA: TGTGCCAGTAGTACGGGACAGGGGGCTGCCGGGGAGCTGTTTTTT
J gene: TRBJ2-3; V gene: TRBV15; D gene: TRBD2; clone size: once; CDR3 protein: CATSRDPLSGREGDTQYF; CDR3 DNA: TGTGCCACCAGCAGAGATCCCTTGAGCGGGAGGGAGGGAGATACGCAGTATTTT
J gene: TRBJ2-5; V gene: TRBV9; D gene: .; clone size: few; CDR3 protein: CASSDPGLGKETQYF; CDR3 DNA: TGTGCCAGCAGCGACCCAGGGCTTGGAAAAGAGACCCAGTACTTC
J gene: TRBJ2-7; V gene: TRBV4-3; D gene: TRBD1; clone size: .; CDR3 protein: CASSQEDRASYEQYF; CDR3 DNA: TGCGCCAGCAGCCAAGAAGACAGGGCCTCCTACGAGCAGTACTTC
J gene: TRBJ2-2; V gene: TRBV4-3; D gene: .; clone size: .; CDR3 protein: CASNQDGTTVAGELFF; CDR3 DNA: TGCGCCAGCAACCAAGATGGAACTACTGTAGCCGGGGAGCTGTTTTTT
J gene: TRBJ1-5; V gene: TRBV6-5; D gene: TRBD1; clone size: few; CDR3 protein: CASSYFTGGSNQPQHF; CDR3 DNA: TGTGCCAGCAGTTACTTTACAGGGGGAAGCAATCAGCCCCAGCATTTT
J gene: TRBJ2-3; V gene: TRBV9; D gene: TRBD2; clone size: .; CDR3 protein: CASSVGLAASTDTQYF; CDR3 DNA: TGTGCCAGCAGCGTAGGACTAGCGGCGAGCACAGATACGCAGTATTTT
J gene: TRBJ1-2; V gene: TRBV7-9; D gene: .; clone size: few; CDR3 protein: CASSLEESERGYTF; CDR3 DNA: TGTGCCAGCAGCTTAGAGGAGTCGGAACGGGGCTACACCTTC
J gene: TRBJ1-2; V gene: TRBV5-1; D gene: .; clone size: once; CDR3 protein: CASRNSTSYYGYTF; CDR3 DNA: TGCGCCAGCAGAAACTCCACGTCTTACTATGGCTACACCTTC
J gene: TRBJ2-7; V gene: TRBV28; D gene: TRBD1; clone size: .; CDR3 protein: CASSSGPGQDTYEQYF; CDR3 DNA: TGTGCCAGCAGCTCAGGACCGGGACAGGATACCTACGAGCAGTACTTC
J gene: TRBJ2-3; V gene: TRBV4-3; D gene: TRBD2; clone size: few; CDR3 protein: CASSPGGSGSPDTQYF; CDR3 DNA: TGCGCCAGCAGCCCCGGGGGTAGCGGGAGTCCAGATACGCAGTATTTT